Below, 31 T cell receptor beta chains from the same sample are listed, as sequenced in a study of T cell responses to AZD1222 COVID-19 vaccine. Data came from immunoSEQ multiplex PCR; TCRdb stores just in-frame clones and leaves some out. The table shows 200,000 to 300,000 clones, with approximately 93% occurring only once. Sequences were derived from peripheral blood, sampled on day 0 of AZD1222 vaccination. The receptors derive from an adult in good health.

Here the CDR3 DNA reads TGCAGCGTTGCGACAGGACTAAATCAGCCCCAGCATTTT. The encoded protein is CSVATGLNQPQHF. This chain joins TRBV29-1 and TRBJ1-5; D might be TRBD1 (6 bases). CDR3 length equals 13 residues. V was pared by 4 bases and J by 4 bases, with 11 bases between. Germline V lookup: CDR1 SQVTM, CDR2 ANQGSEA.

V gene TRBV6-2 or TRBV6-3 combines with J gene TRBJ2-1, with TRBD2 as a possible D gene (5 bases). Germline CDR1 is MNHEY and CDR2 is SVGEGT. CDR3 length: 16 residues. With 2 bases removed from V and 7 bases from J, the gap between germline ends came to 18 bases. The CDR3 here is CASSYGERSQRNEQFF. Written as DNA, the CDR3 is TGTGCCAGCAGTTACGGGGAGCGCTCCCAGAGAAATGAGCAGTTCTTC.

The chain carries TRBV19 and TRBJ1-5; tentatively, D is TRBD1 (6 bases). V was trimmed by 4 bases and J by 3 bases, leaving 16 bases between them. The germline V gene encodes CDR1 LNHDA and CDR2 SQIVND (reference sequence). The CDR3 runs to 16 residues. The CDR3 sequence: CASSTPQGWDNQPQHF. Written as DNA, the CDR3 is TGTGCCAGTAGTACCCCACAGGGATGGGACAATCAGCCCCAGCATTTT.

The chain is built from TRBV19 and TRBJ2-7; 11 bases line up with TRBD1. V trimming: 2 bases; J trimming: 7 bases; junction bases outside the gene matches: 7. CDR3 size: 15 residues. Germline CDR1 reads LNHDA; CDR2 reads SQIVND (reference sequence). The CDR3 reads CASSIIGTGGREQYF. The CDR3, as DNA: TGTGCCAGTAGTATAATTGGGACAGGGGGAAGGGAGCAGTACTTC.

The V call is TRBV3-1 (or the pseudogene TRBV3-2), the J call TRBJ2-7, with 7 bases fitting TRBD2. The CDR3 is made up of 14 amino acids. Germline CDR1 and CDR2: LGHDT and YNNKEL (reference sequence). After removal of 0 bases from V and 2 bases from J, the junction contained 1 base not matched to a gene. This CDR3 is CASSQEAGAYEQYF. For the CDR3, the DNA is TGTGCCAGCAGCCAAGAGGCGGGAGCCTACGAGCAGTACTTC.

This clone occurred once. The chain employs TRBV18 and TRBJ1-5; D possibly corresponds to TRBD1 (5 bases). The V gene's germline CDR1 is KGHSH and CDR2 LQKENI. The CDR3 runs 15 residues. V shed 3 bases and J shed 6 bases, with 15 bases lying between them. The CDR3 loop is CASSPKVGAGQPQHF. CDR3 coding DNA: TGTGCCAGCTCACCCAAGGTTGGGGCTGGTCAGCCCCAGCATTTT.

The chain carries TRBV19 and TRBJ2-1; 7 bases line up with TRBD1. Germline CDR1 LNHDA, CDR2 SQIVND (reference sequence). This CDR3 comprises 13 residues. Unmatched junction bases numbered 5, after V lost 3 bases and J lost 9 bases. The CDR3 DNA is TGTGCCAGTAGTATGACAGGGTCCGGTGAGCAGTTCTTC. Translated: CASSMTGSGEQFF.

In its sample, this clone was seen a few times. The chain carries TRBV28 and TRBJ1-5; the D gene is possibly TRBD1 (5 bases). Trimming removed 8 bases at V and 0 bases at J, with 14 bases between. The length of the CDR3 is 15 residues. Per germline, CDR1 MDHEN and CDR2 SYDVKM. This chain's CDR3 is CASLRAADSNQPQHF. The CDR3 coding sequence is TGTGCCAGCCTCAGGGCCGCCGATAGCAATCAGCCCCAGCATTTT.

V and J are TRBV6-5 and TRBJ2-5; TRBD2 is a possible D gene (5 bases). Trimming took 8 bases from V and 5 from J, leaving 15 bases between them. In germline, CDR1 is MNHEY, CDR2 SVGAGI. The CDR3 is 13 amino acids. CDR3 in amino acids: CASEPGTGETQYF. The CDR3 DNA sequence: TGTGCCAGCGAGCCGGGCACGGGGGAGACCCAGTACTTC.

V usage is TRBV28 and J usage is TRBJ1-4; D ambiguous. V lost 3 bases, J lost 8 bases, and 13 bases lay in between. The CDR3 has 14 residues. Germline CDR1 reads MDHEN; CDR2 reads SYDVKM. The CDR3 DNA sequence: TGTGCCAGCAGTTTCCGATCGGTTCGGGAAAAACTGTTTTTT. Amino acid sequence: CASSFRSVREKLFF. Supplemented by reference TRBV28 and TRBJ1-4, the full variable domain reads DVKVTQSSRYLVKRTGEKVFLECVQDMDHENMFWYRQDPGLGLRLIYFSYDVKMKEKGDIPEGYSVSREKKERFSLILESASTNQTSMYLCASSFRSVREKLFFGSGTQLSVL.

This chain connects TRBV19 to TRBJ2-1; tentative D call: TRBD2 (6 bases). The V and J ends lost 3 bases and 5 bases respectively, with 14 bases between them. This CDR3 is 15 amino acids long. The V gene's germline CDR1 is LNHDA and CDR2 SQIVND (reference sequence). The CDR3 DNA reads TGTGCCAGTAGTATTAATACTAGCCCACACAATGAGCAGTTCTTC. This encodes CASSINTSPHNEQFF.

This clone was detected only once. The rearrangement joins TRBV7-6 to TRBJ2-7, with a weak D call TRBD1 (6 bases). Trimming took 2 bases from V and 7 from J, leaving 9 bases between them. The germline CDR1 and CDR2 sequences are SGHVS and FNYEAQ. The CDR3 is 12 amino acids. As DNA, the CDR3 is TGTGCCAGCAGCTTACGACAGGATGAGCAGTACTTC. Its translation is CASSLRQDEQYF.

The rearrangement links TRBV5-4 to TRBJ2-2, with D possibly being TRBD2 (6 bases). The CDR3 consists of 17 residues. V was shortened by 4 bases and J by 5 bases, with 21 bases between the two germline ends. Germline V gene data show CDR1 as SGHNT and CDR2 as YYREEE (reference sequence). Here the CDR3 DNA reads TGTGCCAGCAGCCGATTTGTAGTAGCTGGAGGGACCGGGGAGCTGTTTTTT. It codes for CASSRFVVAGGTGELFF.

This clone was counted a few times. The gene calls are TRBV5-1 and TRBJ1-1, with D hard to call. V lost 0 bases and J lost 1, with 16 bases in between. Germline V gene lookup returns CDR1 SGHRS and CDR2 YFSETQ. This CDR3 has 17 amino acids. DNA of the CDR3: TGCGCCAGCAGCTTGGGGCCGGGAGGGCGCGGGAACACTGAAGCTTTCTTT. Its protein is CASSLGPGGRGNTEAFF. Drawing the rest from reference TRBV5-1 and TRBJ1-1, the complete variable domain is KAGVTQTPRYLIKTRGQQVTLSCSPISGHRSVSWYQQTPGQGLQFLFEYFSETQRNKGNFPGRFSGRQFSNSRSEMNVSTLELGDSALYLCASSLGPGGRGNTEAFFGQGTRLTVV.

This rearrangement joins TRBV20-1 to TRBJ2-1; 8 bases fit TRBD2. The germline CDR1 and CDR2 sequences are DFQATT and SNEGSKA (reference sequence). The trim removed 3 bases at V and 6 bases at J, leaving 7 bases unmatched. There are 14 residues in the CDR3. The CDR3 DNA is TGCAGTGCTAGTGGCGGGAGGCCTAGCAATGAGCAGTTCTTC. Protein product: CSASGGRPSNEQFF.

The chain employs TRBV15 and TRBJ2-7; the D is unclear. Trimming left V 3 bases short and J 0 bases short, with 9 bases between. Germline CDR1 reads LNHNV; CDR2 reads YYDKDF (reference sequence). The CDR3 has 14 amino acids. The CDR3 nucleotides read TGTGCCACCAGCAGGGCGGTGAGCTCCTACGAGCAGTACTTC. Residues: CATSRAVSSYEQYF.

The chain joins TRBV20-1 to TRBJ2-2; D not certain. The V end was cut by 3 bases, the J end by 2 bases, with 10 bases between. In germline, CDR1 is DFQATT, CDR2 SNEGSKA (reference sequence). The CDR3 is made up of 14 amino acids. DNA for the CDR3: TGCAGTGCTAGTAGGCAGGTCAACACCGGGGAGCTGTTTTTT. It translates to CSASRQVNTGELFF.

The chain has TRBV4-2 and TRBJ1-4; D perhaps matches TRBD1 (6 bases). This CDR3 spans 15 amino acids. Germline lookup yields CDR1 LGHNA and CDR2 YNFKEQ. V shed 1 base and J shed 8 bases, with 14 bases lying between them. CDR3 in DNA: TGTGCCAGCAGCCAAGTACTAGGGGGAGGGGAAAAACTGTTTTTT. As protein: CASSQVLGGGEKLFF.

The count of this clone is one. The chain's CDR3 is CASLGQRTDTQYF. CDR3 bases: TGTGCCAGTCTGGGCCAACGGACAGATACGCAGTATTTT. V and J are TRBV19 and TRBJ2-3; no clear D gene. CDR3 length: 13 residues. The V gene lost 8 bases and the J gene lost 3 bases, with 12 bases spanning the gap. Germline CDR1 LNHDA, CDR2 SQIVND (reference sequence).

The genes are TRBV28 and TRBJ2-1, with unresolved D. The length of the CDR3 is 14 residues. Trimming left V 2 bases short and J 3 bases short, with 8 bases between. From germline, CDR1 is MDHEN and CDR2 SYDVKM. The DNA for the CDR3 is TGTGCCAGCAGTTTAACTCCTGTCTACAATGAGCAGTTCTTC. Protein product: CASSLTPVYNEQFF.

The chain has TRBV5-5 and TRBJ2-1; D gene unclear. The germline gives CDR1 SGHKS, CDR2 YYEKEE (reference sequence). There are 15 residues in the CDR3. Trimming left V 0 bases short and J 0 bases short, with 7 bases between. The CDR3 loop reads CASSLAVSSYNEQFF. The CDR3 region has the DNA TGTGCCAGCAGCTTGGCAGTAAGCTCCTACAATGAGCAGTTCTTC.

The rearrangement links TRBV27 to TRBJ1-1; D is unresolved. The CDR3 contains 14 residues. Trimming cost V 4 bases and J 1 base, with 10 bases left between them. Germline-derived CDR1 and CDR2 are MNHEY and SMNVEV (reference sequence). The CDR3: CASSSRVGNTEAFF. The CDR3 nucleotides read TGTGCCAGCAGTTCGAGGGTCGGGAACACTGAAGCTTTCTTT.

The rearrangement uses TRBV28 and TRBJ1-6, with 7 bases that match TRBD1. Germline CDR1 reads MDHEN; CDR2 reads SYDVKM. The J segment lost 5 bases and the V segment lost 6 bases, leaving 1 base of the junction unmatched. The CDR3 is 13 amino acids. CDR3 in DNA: TGTGCCAGCAGACAGGGGAATAATTCACCCCTCCACTTT. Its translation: CASRQGNNSPLHF.

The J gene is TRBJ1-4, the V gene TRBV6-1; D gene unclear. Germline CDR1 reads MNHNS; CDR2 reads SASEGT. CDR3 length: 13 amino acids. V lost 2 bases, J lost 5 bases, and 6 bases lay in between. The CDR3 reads CASSERENEKLFF. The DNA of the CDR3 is TGTGCCAGCAGTGAAAGGGAAAATGAAAAACTGTTTTTT.

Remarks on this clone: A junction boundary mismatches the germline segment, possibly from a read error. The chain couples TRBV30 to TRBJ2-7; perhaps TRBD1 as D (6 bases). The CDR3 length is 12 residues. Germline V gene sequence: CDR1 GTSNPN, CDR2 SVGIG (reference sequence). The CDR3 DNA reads TGTGCCTGGGGTGTACAGGGTTACGAGCAGTACTTC. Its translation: CAWGVQGYEQYF.

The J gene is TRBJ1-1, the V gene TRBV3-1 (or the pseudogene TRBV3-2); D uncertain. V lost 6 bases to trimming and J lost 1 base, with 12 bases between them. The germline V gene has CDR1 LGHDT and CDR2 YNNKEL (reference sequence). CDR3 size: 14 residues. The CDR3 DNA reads TGTGCCAGCAGTCGAGAGCTAGGGAACACTGAAGCTTTCTTT. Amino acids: CASSRELGNTEAFF.

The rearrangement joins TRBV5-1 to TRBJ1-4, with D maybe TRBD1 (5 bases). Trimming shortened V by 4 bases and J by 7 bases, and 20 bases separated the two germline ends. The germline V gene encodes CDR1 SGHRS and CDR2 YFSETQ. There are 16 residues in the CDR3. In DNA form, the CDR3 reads TGCGCCAGCAGCCCGGGGGATGCGTTAAGTAGTGAAAAACTGTTTTTT. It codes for CASSPGDALSSEKLFF. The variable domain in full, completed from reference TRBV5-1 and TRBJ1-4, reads KAGVTQTPRYLIKTRGQQVTLSCSPISGHRSVSWYQQTPGQGLQFLFEYFSETQRNKGNFPGRFSGRQFSNSRSEMNVSTLELGDSALYLCASSPGDALSSEKLFFGSGTQLSVL.

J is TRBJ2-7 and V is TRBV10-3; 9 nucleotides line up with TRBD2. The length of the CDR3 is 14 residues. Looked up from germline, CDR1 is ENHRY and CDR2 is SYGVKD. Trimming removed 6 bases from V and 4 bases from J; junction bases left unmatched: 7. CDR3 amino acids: CAIRLAGEGYEQYF. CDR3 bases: TGTGCCATCAGGTTAGCGGGAGAAGGGTACGAGCAGTACTTC.

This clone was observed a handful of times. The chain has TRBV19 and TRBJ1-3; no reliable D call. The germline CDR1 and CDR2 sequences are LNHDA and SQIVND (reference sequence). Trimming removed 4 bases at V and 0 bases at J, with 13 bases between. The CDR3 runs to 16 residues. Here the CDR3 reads CASSTSGSTSGNTIYF. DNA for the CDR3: TGTGCCAGTAGTACCTCCGGCAGTACCTCTGGAAACACCATATATTTT.

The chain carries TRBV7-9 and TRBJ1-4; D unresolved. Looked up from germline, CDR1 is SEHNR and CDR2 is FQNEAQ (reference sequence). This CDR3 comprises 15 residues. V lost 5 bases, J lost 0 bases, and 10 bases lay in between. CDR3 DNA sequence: TGTGCCAGCAGCCTAAACTCTGCAACTAATGAAAAACTGTTTTTT. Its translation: CASSLNSATNEKLFF.

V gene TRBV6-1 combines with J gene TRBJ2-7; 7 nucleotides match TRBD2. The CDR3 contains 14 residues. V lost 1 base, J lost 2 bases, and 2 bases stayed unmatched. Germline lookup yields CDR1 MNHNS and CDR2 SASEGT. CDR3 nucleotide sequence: TGTGCCAGCAGTGAAGAGCGGGGTACCTACGAGCAGTACTTC. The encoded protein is CASSEERGTYEQYF.